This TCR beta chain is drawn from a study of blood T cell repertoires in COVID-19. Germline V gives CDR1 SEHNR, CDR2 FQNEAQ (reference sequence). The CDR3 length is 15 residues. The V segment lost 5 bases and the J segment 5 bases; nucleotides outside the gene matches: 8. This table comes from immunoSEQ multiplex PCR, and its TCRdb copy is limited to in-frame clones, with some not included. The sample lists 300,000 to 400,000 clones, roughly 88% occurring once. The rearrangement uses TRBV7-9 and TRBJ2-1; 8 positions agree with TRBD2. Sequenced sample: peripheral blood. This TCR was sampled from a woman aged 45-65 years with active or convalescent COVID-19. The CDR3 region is CASSTPTSVNNEQFF. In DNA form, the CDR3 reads TGTGCCAGCAGCACCCCGACTAGCGTTAACAATGAGCAGTTCTTC.